This T cell receptor beta chain came from a study of cytomegalovirus exposure and HLA in healthy donors. About this clone: Its specificity is unknown.

PCR employed 60 Vbeta and 13 Jbeta primers. Using immunoSEQ multiplex PCR, the repertoire was profiled, and TCRdb retains in-frame clones only, with some absent. Its listing shows about 140,000 clones. Study conclusions and caveats: It was reported that TCR beta sequences correctly inferred the HLA-A and HLA-B alleles for most subjects. Sequencing likely generated an artifact that appeared as a cluster of highly shared sequence variants.

Sequenced: PBMCs. This sequence originates from a man aged 40-50 years in good health and CMV-seronegative.

The CDR3 region is CASRQRGSQYF. The CDR3 DNA sequence: TGTGCCAGCAGGCAGAGGGGGTCCCAGTACTTC. The chain links TRBV7-2 to TRBJ2-5; the D gene is possibly TRBD1 (6 bases). The V gene lost 6 bases and the J gene lost 9 bases, with 11 bases spanning the gap. The CDR3 is 11 amino acids. Germline V lookup: CDR1 SGHTA, CDR2 FQGNSA.